This section outlines one T cell receptor beta chain sequence together with its context. The record originates from a study of blood T cell repertoires in COVID-19. Germline values: CDR1 LNHDA, CDR2 SQIVND (reference sequence). V lost 1 base and J 0 bases, leaving 9 bases between the germline ends. This CDR3 is built from 15 residues. Produced via immunoSEQ multiplex PCR; TCRdb's table is partial and in-frame only. Among roughly 81,000 clones listed, around 83% were seen once. The genes are TRBV19 and TRBJ1-1; D is undetermined. The receptor's source is a man aged 80 or over with active or convalescent COVID-19. The sample was peripheral blood. Here the CDR3 DNA reads TGTGCCAGTAGTATAGCCTCAGGAATGAACACTGAAGCTTTCTTT. Translated, it gives CASSIASGMNTEAFF.